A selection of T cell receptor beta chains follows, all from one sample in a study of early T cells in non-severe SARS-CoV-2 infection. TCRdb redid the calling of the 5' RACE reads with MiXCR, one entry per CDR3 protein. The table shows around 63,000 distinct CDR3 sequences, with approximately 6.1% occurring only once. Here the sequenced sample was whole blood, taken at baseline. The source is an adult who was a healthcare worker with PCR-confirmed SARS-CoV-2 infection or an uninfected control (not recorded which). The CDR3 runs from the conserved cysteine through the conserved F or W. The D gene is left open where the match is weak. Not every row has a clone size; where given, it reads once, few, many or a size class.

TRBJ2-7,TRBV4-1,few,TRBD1,CASSQDMGTGADKQYF,TGCGCCAGCAGCCAAGATATGGGGACAGGGGCCGATAAGCAGTACTTC
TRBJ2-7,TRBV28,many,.,CASSLSTVGEQYF,TGTGCCAGCAGTTTATCGACGGTGGGCGAGCAGTACTTC
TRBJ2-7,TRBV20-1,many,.,CSASTGLDREQYF,TGCAGTGCTTCAACAGGGCTTGATCGCGAGCAGTACTTC
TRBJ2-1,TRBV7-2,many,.,CASTSSSEQFF,TGTGCCAGCACCTCCAGCAGTGAGCAGTTCTTC
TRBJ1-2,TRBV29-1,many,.,CSGEMQGGYTF,TGCAGCGGGGAGATGCAAGGTGGCTACACCTTC
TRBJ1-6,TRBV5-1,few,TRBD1,CASSLSDQGDSPLHF,TGCGCCAGCAGCTTGTCCGACCAGGGGGACTCACCCCTCCACTTT
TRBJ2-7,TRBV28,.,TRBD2,CASRSGRASEQYF,TGTGCCAGCAGGAGCGGGAGGGCCTCCGAGCAGTACTTC
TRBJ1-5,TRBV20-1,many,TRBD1,CSAGQGSNQPQHF,TGCAGTGCTGGACAGGGGAGCAATCAGCCCCAGCATTTT
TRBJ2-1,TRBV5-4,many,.,CASSLGGHSYNEQFF,TGTGCCAGCAGCTTGGGGGGCCACTCCTACAATGAGCAGTTCTTC
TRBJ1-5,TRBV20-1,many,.,CSASPRVSNQPQHF,TGCAGTGCTAGTCCCAGGGTCAGCAATCAGCCCCAGCATTTT
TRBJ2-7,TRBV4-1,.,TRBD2,CASSQLAGGRYEQYF,TGCGCCAGCAGCCAACTAGCGGGAGGCCGGTACGAGCAGTACTTC
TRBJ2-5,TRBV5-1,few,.,CASSFVGGAETQYF,TGCGCCAGCAGCTTCGTGGGGGGAGCAGAGACCCAGTACTTC
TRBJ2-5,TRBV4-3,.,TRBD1,CASSQDRQGAQETQYF,TGCGCCAGCAGCCAAGATCGTCAGGGGGCTCAAGAGACCCAGTACTTC
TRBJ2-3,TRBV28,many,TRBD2,CASRAGVLAGTDTQYF,TGTGCCAGCAGGGCGGGGGTTCTGGCTGGCACAGATACGCAGTATTTT
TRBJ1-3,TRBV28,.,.,CASSLSGGSSGNTIYF,TGTGCCAGCAGTTTATCTGGCGGAAGCTCTGGAAACACCATATATTTT
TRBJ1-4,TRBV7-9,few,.,CASSSLRGEKLFF,TGTGCCAGCAGCTCCCTTAGGGGAGAAAAACTGTTTTTT
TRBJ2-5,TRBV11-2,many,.,CASSKAQETQYF,TGTGCCAGCAGTAAAGCCCAAGAGACCCAGTACTTC
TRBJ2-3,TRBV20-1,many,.,CSASSGGHSPSTDTQYF,TGCAGTGCTAGCTCAGGCGGACACAGCCCTAGCACAGATACGCAGTATTTT
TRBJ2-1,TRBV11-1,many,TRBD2,CASSPVPTIGREDYNEQFF,TGTGCCAGCAGCCCTGTCCCCACTATAGGGCGGGAGGACTACAATGAGCAGTTCTTC
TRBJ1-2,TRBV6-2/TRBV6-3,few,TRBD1,CASSTRQGANYGYTF,TGTGCCAGCAGTACCAGACAGGGTGCAAACTATGGCTACACCTTC
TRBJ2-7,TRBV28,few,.,CASSQGQYEQYF,TGTGCCAGCAGCCAAGGACAGTACGAGCAGTACTTC
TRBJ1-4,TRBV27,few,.,CASSSIDRIGEKLFF,TGTGCCAGCAGTAGCATCGACAGGATCGGTGAAAAACTGTTTTTT
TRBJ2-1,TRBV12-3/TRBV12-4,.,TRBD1,CASSSTVNRGLRVEQFF,TGTGCCAGCAGCTCAACCGTTAACAGGGGGCTTAGAGTTGAGCAGTTCTTC
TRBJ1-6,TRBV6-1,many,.,CASSEREEGRSPLHF,TGTGCCAGCAGTGAAAGAGAGGAGGGGAGGTCACCCCTCCACTTT
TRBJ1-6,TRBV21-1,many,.,CASSPRAGTSSSYNSPLHF,TGTGCCAGCAGCCCCAGGGCCGGGACGTCGAGCTCCTATAATTCACCCCTCCACTTT
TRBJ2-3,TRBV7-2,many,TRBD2,CASSLTSGSTDTQYF,TGTGCCAGCAGTCTTACTAGCGGGAGCACAGATACGCAGTATTTT
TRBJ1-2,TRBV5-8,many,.,CASSLEGVTNYGYTF,TGTGCCAGCAGCTTGGAAGGTGTAACCAACTATGGCTACACCTTC
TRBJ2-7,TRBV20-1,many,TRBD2,CSASRYPSGRHEQYF,TGCAGTGCTAGTCGTTACCCTAGCGGGAGACACGAGCAGTACTTC
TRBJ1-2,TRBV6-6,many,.,CASGPDTNYGYTF,TGTGCCAGCGGGCCAGACACGAACTATGGCTACACCTTC
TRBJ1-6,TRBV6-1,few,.,CASREHSSEYSYNSPLHF,TGTGCCAGCAGGGAACACAGTTCGGAATACTCCTATAATTCACCCCTCCACTTT
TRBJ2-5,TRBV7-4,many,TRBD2,CASSLGAEHPGLAGVGTQYF,TGTGCCAGCAGCTTAGGGGCCGAGCATCCGGGACTAGCGGGAGTAGGGACCCAGTACTTC
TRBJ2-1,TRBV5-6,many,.,CASSFSANNEQFF,TGTGCCAGCAGCTTTAGCGCCAACAATGAGCAGTTCTTC
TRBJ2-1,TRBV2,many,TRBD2,CASRSPSGMMGFF,TGTGCCAGCAGGTCCCCTAGCGGGATGATGGGGTTCTTC
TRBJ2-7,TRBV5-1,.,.,CASSSTRYEQYF,TGCGCCAGCAGCTCCACACGCTACGAGCAGTACTTC
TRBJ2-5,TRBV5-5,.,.,CASSRLLYQETQYF,TGTGCCAGCAGCCGACTATTGTACCAAGAGACCCAGTACTTC
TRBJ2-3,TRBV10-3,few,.,CAIQLEDTQYF,TGTGCCATCCAACTAGAAGATACGCAGTATTTT
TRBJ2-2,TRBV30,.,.,CAWSLEGTGELFF,TGTGCCTGGAGCCTAGAGGGAACCGGGGAGCTGTTTTTT
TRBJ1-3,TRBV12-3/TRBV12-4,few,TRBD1,CASSGQESSGNTIYF,TGTGCCAGCAGTGGACAGGAAAGTTCTGGAAACACCATATATTTT